This T cell receptor beta chain is drawn from a study of T-cell reconstitution after alpha-beta-depleted transplantation in children. TCRbeta library preparation incorporated unique molecular identifiers. MiXCR was run by TCRdb on the PCR reads, yielding one entry per CDR3 protein. Of over 100,000 distinct CDR3 sequences listed, approximately 8% were seen once; the top ten hold 16%. The CDR3 has 10 residues. Germline-derived CDR1 and CDR2 are DFQATT and SNEGSKA (reference sequence). This sample comprised PBMCs, obtained before TCRalphabeta/CD19-depleted stem cell transplant. V and J are TRBV20-1 and TRBJ1-2; TRBD1 matches at 7 bases. This TCR came from a boy younger than 10 with acute lymphoblastic leukemia, due to receive a stem cell transplant. CDR3 protein: CSAGTDGYTF. Written as DNA, the CDR3 is TGCAGCGCAGGGACAGACGGCTACACCTTC.